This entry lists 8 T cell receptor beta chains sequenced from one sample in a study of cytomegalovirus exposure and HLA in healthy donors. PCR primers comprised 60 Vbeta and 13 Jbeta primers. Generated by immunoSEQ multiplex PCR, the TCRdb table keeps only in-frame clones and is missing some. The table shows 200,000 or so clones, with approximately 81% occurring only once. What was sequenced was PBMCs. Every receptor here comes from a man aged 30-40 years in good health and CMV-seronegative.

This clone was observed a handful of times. The chain's CDR3 is CASSVDRGWVDTIYF. CDR3 bases: TGTGCCAGCAGCGTCGACAGGGGATGGGTAGACACCATATATTTT. The rearrangement links TRBV5-4 to TRBJ1-3; 8 nucleotides agree with TRBD1. V lost 4 bases, J lost 8 bases, and 11 bases stayed unmatched. Per germline, CDR1 SGHNT and CDR2 YYREEE (reference sequence). This CDR3 comprises 15 residues.

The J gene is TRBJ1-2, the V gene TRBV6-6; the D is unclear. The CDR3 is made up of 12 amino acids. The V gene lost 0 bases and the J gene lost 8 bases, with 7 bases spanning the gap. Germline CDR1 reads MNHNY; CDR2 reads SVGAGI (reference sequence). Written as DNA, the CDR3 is TGTGCCAGCAGTTACTCGGAGGGAGGCTACACCTTC. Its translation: CASSYSEGGYTF.

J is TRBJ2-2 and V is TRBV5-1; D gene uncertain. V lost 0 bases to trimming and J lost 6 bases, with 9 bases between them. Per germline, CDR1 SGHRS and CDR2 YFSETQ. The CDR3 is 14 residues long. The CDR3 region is CASSLERIPGELFF. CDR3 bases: TGCGCCAGCAGCTTGGAGAGAATCCCCGGGGAGCTGTTTTTT.

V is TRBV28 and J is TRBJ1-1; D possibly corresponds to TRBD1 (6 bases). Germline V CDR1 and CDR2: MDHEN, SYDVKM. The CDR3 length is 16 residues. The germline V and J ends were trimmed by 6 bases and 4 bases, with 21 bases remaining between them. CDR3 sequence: CASRSGTLLFGTEAFF. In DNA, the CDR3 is TGTGCCAGCAGGTCCGGGACATTGTTGTTTGGCACTGAAGCTTTCTTT.

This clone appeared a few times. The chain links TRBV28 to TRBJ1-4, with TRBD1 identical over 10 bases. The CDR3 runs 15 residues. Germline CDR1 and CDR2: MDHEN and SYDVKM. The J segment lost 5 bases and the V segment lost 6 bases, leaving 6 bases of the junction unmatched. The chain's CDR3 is CASSFRGQGNEKLFF. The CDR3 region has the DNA TGTGCCAGCAGCTTTAGGGGACAGGGGAATGAAAAACTGTTTTTT.

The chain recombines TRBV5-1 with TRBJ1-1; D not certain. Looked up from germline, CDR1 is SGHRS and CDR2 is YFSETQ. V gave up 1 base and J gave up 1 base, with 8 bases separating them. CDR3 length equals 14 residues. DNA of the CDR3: TGCGCCAGCAGCTTGATAACATCGAACACTGAAGCTTTCTTT. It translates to CASSLITSNTEAFF.

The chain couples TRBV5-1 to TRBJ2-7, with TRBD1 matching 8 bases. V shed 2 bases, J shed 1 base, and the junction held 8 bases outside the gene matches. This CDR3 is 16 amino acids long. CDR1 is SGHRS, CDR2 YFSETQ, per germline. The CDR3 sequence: CASSFPPGQDSYEQYF. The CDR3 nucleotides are TGCGCCAGCAGCTTTCCTCCGGGACAGGATTCCTACGAGCAGTACTTC.

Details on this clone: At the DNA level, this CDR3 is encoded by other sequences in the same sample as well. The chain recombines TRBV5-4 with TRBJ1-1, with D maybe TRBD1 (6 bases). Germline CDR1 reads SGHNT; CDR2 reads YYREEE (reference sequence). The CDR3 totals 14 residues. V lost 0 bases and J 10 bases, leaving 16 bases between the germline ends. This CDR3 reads CASSLEGVRGSAFF. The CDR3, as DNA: TGTGCCAGCAGCTTGGAAGGTGTCAGGGGTTCAGCTTTCTTT.